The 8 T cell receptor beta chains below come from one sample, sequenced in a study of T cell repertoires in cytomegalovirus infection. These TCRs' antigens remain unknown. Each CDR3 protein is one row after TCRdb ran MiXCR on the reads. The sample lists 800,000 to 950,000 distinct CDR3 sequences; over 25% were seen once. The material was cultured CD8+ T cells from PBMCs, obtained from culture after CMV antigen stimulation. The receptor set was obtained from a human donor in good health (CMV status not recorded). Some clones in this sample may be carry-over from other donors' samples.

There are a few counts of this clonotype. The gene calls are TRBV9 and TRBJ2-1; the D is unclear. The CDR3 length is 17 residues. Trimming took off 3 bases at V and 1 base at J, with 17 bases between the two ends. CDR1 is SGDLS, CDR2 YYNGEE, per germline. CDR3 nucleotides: TGTGCCAGCAGCGCCCACCTGGTGAAAAAGTCCTACAATGAGCAGTTCTTC. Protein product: CASSAHLVKKSYNEQFF.

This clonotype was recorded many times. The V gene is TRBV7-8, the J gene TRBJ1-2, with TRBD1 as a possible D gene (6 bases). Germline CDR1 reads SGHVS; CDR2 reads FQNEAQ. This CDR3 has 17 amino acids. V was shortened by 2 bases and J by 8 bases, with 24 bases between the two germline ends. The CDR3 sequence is CASSLLSRRGADGGYTF. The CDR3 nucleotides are TGTGCCAGCAGCTTACTCTCCAGACGGGGGGCTGATGGCGGCTACACCTTC.

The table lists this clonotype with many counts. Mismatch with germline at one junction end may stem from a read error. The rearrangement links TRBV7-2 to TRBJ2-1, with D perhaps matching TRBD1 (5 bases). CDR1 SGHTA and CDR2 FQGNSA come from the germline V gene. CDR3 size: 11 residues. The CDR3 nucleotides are TGTGCCAGCAGTTTAGGGGATGAGCAGTTCTTC. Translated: CASSLGDEQFF.

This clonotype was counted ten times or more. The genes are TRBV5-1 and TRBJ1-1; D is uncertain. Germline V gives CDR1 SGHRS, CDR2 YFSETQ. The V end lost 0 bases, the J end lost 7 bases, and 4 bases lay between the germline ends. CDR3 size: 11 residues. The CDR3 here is CASSLEDEAFF. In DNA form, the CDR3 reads TGCGCCAGCAGCTTGGAGGATGAAGCTTTCTTT.

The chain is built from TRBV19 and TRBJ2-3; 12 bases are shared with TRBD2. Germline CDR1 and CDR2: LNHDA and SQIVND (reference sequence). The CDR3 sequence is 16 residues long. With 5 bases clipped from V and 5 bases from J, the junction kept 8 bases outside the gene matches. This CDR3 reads CASSPPSGGAGDTQYF. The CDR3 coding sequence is TGTGCCAGTAGTCCTCCTAGCGGGGGGGCCGGAGATACGCAGTATTTT.

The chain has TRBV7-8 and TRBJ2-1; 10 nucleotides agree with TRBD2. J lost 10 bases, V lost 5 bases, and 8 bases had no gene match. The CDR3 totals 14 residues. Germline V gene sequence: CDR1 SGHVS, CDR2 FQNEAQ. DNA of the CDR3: TGTGCCAGCAGCATCCTAGCGGGGGTGGACGAGCAGTTCTTC. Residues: CASSILAGVDEQFF.

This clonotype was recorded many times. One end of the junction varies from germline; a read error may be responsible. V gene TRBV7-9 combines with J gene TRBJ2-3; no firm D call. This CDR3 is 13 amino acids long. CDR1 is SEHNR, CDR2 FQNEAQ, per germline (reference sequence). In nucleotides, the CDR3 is TGTGCCAGCAGTTTAGGCTACACAGATACGCAGTATTTT. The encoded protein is CASSLGYTDTQYF.

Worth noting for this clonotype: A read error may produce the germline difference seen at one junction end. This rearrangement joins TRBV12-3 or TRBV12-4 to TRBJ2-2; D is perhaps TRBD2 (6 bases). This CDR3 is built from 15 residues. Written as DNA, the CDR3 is TGTGCCAGCAGTTTATGGGGGGAGAACACCGGGGTGCTGTTTTTC. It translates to CASSLWGENTGVLFF.